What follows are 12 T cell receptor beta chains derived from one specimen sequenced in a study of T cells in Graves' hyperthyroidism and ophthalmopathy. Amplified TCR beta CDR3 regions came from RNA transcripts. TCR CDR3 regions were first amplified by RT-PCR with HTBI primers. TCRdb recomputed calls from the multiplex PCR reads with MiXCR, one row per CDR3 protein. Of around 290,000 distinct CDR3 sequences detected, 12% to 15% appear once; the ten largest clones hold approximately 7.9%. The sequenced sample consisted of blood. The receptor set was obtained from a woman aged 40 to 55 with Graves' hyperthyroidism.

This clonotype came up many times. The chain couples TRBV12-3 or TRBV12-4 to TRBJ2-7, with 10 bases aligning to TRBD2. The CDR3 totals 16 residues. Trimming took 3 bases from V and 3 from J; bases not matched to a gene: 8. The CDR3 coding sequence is TGTGCCAGCAGTTTCCCAGCGGGAGGGCCCTACTACGAGCAGTACTTC. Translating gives CASSFPAGGPYYEQYF.

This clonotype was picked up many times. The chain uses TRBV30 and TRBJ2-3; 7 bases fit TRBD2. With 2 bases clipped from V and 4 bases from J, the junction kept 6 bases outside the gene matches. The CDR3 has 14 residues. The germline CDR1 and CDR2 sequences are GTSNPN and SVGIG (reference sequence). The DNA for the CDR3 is TGTGCCTGGAGTAGAAGCGGGACTCCAGATACGCAGTATTTT. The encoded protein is CAWSRSGTPDTQYF.

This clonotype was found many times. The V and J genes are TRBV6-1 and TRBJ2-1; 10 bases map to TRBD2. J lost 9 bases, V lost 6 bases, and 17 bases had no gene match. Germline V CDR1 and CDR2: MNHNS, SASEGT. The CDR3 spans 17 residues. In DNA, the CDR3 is TGTGCCAGCAGCCCCCTATGGGCTAGCGGGAGCCTGTCTGAGCAGTTCTTC. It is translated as CASSPLWASGSLSEQFF.

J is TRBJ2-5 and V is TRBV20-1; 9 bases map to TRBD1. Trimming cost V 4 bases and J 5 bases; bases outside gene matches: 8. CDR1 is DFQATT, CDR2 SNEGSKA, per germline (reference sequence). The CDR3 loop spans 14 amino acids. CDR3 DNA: TGCAGTGCTAAAACAGGGGGCGTCCGGGAGACCCAGTACTTC. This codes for CSAKTGGVRETQYF.

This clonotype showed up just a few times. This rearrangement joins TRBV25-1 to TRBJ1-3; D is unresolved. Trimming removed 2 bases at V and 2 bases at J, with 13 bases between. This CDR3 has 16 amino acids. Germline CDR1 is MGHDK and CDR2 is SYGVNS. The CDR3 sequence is CASSEEVRSAGNTIYF. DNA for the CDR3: TGTGCCAGCAGTGAAGAAGTCAGAAGTGCTGGAAACACCATATATTTT.

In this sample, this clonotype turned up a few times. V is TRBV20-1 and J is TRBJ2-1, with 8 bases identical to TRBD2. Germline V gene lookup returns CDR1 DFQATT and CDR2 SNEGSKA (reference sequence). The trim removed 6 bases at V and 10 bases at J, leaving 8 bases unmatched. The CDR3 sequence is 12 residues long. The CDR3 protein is CSAPRRLAEQFF. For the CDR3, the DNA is TGCAGTGCACCACGCCGACTAGCGGAGCAGTTCTTC.

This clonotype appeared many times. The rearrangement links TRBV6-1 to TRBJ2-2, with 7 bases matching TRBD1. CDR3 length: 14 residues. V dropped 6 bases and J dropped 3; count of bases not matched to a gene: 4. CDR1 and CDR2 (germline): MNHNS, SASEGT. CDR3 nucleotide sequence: TGTGCCAGCAGCGGGGACAGACACACCGGGGAGCTGTTTTTT. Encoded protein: CASSGDRHTGELFF.

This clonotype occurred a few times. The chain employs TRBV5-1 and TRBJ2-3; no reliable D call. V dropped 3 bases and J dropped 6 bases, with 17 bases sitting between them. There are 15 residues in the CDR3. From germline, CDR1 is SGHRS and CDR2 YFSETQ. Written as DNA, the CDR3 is TGCGCCAGCAGCTACAGTCTAAAAGTCATGGATACGCAGTATTTT. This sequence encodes CASSYSLKVMDTQYF.

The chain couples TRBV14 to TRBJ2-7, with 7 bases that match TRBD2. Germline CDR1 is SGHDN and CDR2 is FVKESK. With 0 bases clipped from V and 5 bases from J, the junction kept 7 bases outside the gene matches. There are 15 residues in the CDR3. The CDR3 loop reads CASSQDVSGRDEQYF. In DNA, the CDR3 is TGTGCCAGCAGCCAAGATGTATCAGGGAGGGACGAGCAGTACTTC. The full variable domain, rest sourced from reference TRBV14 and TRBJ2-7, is EAGVTQFPSHSVIEKGQTVTLRCDPISGHDNLYWYRRVMGKEIKFLLHFVKESKQDESGMPNNRFLAERTGGTYSTLKVQPAELEDSGVYFCASSQDVSGRDEQYFGPGTRLTVT.

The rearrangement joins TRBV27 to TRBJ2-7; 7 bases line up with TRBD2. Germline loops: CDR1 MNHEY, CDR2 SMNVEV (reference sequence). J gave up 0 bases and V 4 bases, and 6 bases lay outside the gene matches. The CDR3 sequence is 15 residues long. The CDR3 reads CASSSGWDYSYEQYF. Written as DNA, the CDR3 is TGTGCCAGCAGTTCGGGGTGGGACTACTCCTACGAGCAGTACTTC.

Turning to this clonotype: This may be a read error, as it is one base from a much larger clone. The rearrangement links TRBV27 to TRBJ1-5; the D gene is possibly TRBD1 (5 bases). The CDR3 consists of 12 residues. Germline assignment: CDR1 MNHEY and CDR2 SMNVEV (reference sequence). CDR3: CACSRWGQPQHF. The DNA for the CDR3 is TGTGCCTGCAGTCGCTGGGGGCAGCCCCAGCATTTT.

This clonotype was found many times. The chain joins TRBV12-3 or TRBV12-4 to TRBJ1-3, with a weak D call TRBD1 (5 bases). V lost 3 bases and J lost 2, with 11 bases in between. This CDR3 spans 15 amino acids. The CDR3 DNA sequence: TGTGCCAGCAGTTTCTCGGGGGAAACTGGAAACACCATATATTTT. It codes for CASSFSGETGNTIYF.